Listed below are T cell receptor beta chains from one sample, sequenced in a study of T-cell reconstitution after alpha-beta-depleted transplantation in children. TCRdb called the PCR reads again in MiXCR, with one record for every CDR3 protein. Of more than 60,000 distinct CDR3 sequences detected, 5.5% to 7.5% appear once; the ten largest clones hold approximately 2.4%. This specimen consisted of PBMCs from the stem cell graft donor, obtained from the stem cell graft. These receptors originate from a human donor who donated a stem cell graft to a child with acute lymphoblastic leukemia. CDR3s include the opening cysteine and the closing phenylalanine or tryptophan. Clone size is given for some rows only: seen once, a few or many times, or a class if the clone is expanded.

cdr3_length: 14; j_call: TRBJ2-7; v_call: TRBV3-1; clone_size: many; cdr3_aa: CASSAGPGAYEQYF
cdr3_length: 14; j_call: TRBJ1-5; v_call: TRBV6-5; clone_size: many; cdr3_aa: CASGTQGANQPQHF
cdr3_length: 16; j_call: TRBJ1-6; v_call: TRBV20-1; clone_size: many; cdr3_aa: CSASQGRASYNSPLHF
cdr3_length: 17; j_call: TRBJ2-4; v_call: TRBV5-8; clone_size: NA; cdr3_aa: CASSSVAGAMAKNIQYF
cdr3_length: 11; j_call: TRBJ2-1; v_call: TRBV7-6; clone_size: few; cdr3_aa: CASSLDNEQFF
cdr3_length: 12; j_call: TRBJ2-1; v_call: TRBV19; clone_size: NA; cdr3_aa: CASTGDYNEQFF
cdr3_length: 15; j_call: TRBJ1-3; v_call: TRBV5-1; clone_size: few; cdr3_aa: CASSAGQLSGNTIYF
cdr3_length: 13; j_call: TRBJ2-7; v_call: TRBV6-5; clone_size: many; cdr3_aa: CASSNPTEFEQYF
cdr3_length: 15; j_call: TRBJ2-7; v_call: TRBV12-3/TRBV12-4; clone_size: many; cdr3_aa: CASSLGQGGSYEQYF
cdr3_length: 13; j_call: TRBJ2-1; v_call: TRBV5-1; clone_size: many; cdr3_aa: CASSLTGGYEQFF
cdr3_length: 15; j_call: TRBJ1-5; v_call: TRBV11-2; clone_size: many; cdr3_aa: CASSLSRGGGQPQHF
cdr3_length: 15; j_call: TRBJ2-1; v_call: TRBV2; clone_size: many; cdr3_aa: CASRPMLLAWNEQFF
cdr3_length: 15; j_call: TRBJ1-6; v_call: TRBV3-1; clone_size: many; cdr3_aa: CASSQAGTGGGPLHF
cdr3_length: 15; j_call: TRBJ2-1; v_call: TRBV20-1; clone_size: NA; cdr3_aa: CSARDLTASHNEQFF
cdr3_length: 17; j_call: TRBJ2-2; v_call: TRBV15; clone_size: many; cdr3_aa: CATSRGTGGAGTGELFF
cdr3_length: 15; j_call: TRBJ2-1; v_call: TRBV3-1; clone_size: many; cdr3_aa: CASRIGTGGWNEQFF
cdr3_length: 15; j_call: TRBJ1-5; v_call: TRBV6-2/TRBV6-3; clone_size: few; cdr3_aa: CASSPGQVSNQPQHF
cdr3_length: 16; j_call: TRBJ2-7; v_call: TRBV6-2/TRBV6-3; clone_size: many; cdr3_aa: CASSPRLGVEGYEQYF
cdr3_length: 15; j_call: TRBJ2-7; v_call: TRBV28; clone_size: few; cdr3_aa: CASSPSDRDDGEQYF
cdr3_length: 16; j_call: TRBJ1-6; v_call: TRBV7-9; clone_size: many; cdr3_aa: CASDKERTGVGSPLHF
cdr3_length: 14; j_call: TRBJ1-2; v_call: TRBV13; clone_size: many; cdr3_aa: CASSPGPGVYGYTF
cdr3_length: 13; j_call: TRBJ1-5; v_call: TRBV5-6; clone_size: NA; cdr3_aa: CASSFFTNQPQHF
cdr3_length: 16; j_call: TRBJ2-3; v_call: TRBV2; clone_size: many; cdr3_aa: CASSEARVTSTDTQYF
cdr3_length: 15; j_call: TRBJ1-5; v_call: TRBV5-8; clone_size: many; cdr3_aa: CASSLDRRSNQPQHF
cdr3_length: 16; j_call: TRBJ1-4; v_call: TRBV15; clone_size: many; cdr3_aa: CATSRGEGESNEKLFF
cdr3_length: 17; j_call: TRBJ2-3; v_call: TRBV5-1; clone_size: many; cdr3_aa: CASSLDPSGGATDTQYF
cdr3_length: 14; j_call: TRBJ1-4; v_call: TRBV11-2; clone_size: many; cdr3_aa: CASRLTNSNEKLFF
cdr3_length: 14; j_call: TRBJ2-1; v_call: TRBV20-1; clone_size: many; cdr3_aa: CSARRQALYNEQFF
cdr3_length: 14; j_call: TRBJ2-5; v_call: TRBV12-3/TRBV12-4; clone_size: many; cdr3_aa: CASSRRRGGETQYF
cdr3_length: 14; j_call: TRBJ2-7; v_call: TRBV20-1; clone_size: medium-sized; cdr3_aa: CSAREGGGYYEQYF
cdr3_length: 17; j_call: TRBJ2-3; v_call: TRBV7-9; clone_size: many; cdr3_aa: CASRPRTSGDIPDTQYF
cdr3_length: 19; j_call: TRBJ2-5; v_call: TRBV5-1; clone_size: many; cdr3_aa: CASTFPRQPGQGYQETQYF
cdr3_length: 15; j_call: TRBJ2-5; v_call: TRBV2; clone_size: few; cdr3_aa: CASSPDRGRQETQYF
cdr3_length: 15; j_call: TRBJ1-5; v_call: TRBV20-1; clone_size: many; cdr3_aa: CSASGGDRPNQPQHF
cdr3_length: 16; j_call: TRBJ2-2; v_call: TRBV5-1; clone_size: many; cdr3_aa: CASSPEVAGSTGELFF
cdr3_length: 13; j_call: TRBJ2-7; v_call: TRBV20-1; clone_size: many; cdr3_aa: CSAFPRQGGEQYF
cdr3_length: 14; j_call: TRBJ2-5; v_call: TRBV4-3; clone_size: NA; cdr3_aa: CASSQDQGTETQYF
cdr3_length: 14; j_call: TRBJ1-2; v_call: TRBV5-6; clone_size: many; cdr3_aa: CASSLQVYNYGYTF
cdr3_length: 12; j_call: TRBJ1-5; v_call: TRBV20-1; clone_size: many; cdr3_aa: CSARDRGQPQHF
cdr3_length: 11; j_call: TRBJ1-1; v_call: TRBV6-2/TRBV6-3; clone_size: many; cdr3_aa: CASSRTDEAFF
cdr3_length: 14; j_call: TRBJ2-3; v_call: TRBV7-9; clone_size: NA; cdr3_aa: CASSFGQGEDTQYF
cdr3_length: 13; j_call: TRBJ1-5; v_call: TRBV20-1; clone_size: NA; cdr3_aa: CSAWGGHNQPQHF
cdr3_length: 14; j_call: TRBJ2-3; v_call: TRBV11-2; clone_size: many; cdr3_aa: CASSLVSLTDTQYF
cdr3_length: 14; j_call: TRBJ1-2; v_call: TRBV20-1; clone_size: NA; cdr3_aa: CSAILTERNYGYTF
cdr3_length: 12; j_call: TRBJ2-5; v_call: TRBV14; clone_size: many; cdr3_aa: CASSQRRRTQYF
cdr3_length: 16; j_call: TRBJ2-3; v_call: TRBV7-2; clone_size: many; cdr3_aa: CASTSGGGLGTDTQYF
cdr3_length: 14; j_call: TRBJ2-7; v_call: TRBV12-3/TRBV12-4; clone_size: many; cdr3_aa: CASCGTANSYEQYF
cdr3_length: 13; j_call: TRBJ2-3; v_call: TRBV6-2/TRBV6-3; clone_size: NA; cdr3_aa: CASRSGRPDTQYF
cdr3_length: 15; j_call: TRBJ1-1; v_call: TRBV12-3/TRBV12-4; clone_size: many; cdr3_aa: CASSLGVTGYNEAFF
cdr3_length: 16; j_call: TRBJ2-5; v_call: TRBV7-9; clone_size: many; cdr3_aa: CASSPPALRTQETQYF
cdr3_length: 15; j_call: TRBJ1-2; v_call: TRBV19; clone_size: few; cdr3_aa: CASIPGRGTIAGYTF
cdr3_length: 12; j_call: TRBJ1-1; v_call: TRBV5-6; clone_size: few; cdr3_aa: CASSQAGGRAFF
cdr3_length: 13; j_call: TRBJ1-1; v_call: TRBV18; clone_size: many; cdr3_aa: CASSPLLNTEAFF